The 12 T cell receptor beta chains listed next were all sequenced from one sample in a study of cytomegalovirus exposure and HLA in healthy donors. With 60 Vbeta and 13 Jbeta primers, the PCR was carried out. TCRdb keeps only in-frame clones here, not all; method: immunoSEQ multiplex PCR. The sample lists tens of thousands of clones; around 78% were seen once. Sequencing used PBMCs. Receptors were obtained from a middle-aged man in good health and CMV-seronegative.

The V and J genes are TRBV30 and TRBJ2-2; D unclear. Germline V CDR1 and CDR2: GTSNPN, SVGIG (reference sequence). The CDR3 has 12 amino acids. V lost 4 bases and J 3 bases, leaving 6 bases between the germline ends. For the CDR3, the DNA is TGTGCCTGGACTTTTTACACCGGGGAGCTGTTTTTT. It encodes CAWTFYTGELFF.

This clone showed up just a few times. The J gene is TRBJ1-5, the V gene TRBV30; unclear D gene. This CDR3 spans 13 amino acids. V shed 2 bases and J shed 3 bases, with 8 bases lying between them. The germline V gene has CDR1 GTSNPN and CDR2 SVGIG (reference sequence). CDR3: CAWSTGSNQPQHF. Written as DNA, the CDR3 is TGTGCCTGGAGTACGGGATCCAATCAGCCCCAGCATTTT.

The genes are TRBV30 and TRBJ1-4, with TRBD1 matching 8 bases. The CDR3 sequence is 14 residues long. Germline V gives CDR1 GTSNPN, CDR2 SVGIG (reference sequence). Losses at the gene ends were 3 bases for V and 8 bases for J; bases not matched to a gene: 8. This chain's CDR3 is CAWSPGQGGEKLFF. CDR3 in DNA: TGTGCCTGGAGCCCTGGACAGGGCGGAGAAAAACTGTTTTTT.

The chain is built from TRBV11-2 and TRBJ1-6, with 10 bases fitting TRBD1. V trimming: 5 bases; J trimming: 7 bases; junction bases outside the gene matches: 2. The CDR3 loop spans 14 amino acids. Germline V CDR1 and CDR2: SGHAT, FQNNGV. CDR3: CASSRDRGNSPLHF. The CDR3 DNA sequence: TGTGCCAGCAGCCGGGACAGGGGAAATTCACCCCTCCACTTT.

This clone has a handful of counts. V is TRBV11-2 and J is TRBJ1-3; the D is unclear. The germline CDR1 and CDR2 sequences are SGHAT and FQNNGV. There are 15 residues in the CDR3. Trimming removed 0 bases at V and 0 bases at J, with 6 bases between. CDR3 in DNA: TGTGCCAGCAGCTTAGATGTCAGCTCTGGAAACACCATATATTTT. Encoded protein: CASSLDVSSGNTIYF.

The V gene is TRBV5-1, the J gene TRBJ2-7; D unclear. V was clipped by 0 bases and J by 2 bases, with 3 bases between them. Germline loops: CDR1 SGHRS, CDR2 YFSETQ. The CDR3 has 12 amino acids. CDR3 protein: CASSLEPYEQYF. The CDR3 nucleotides are TGCGCCAGCAGCTTGGAGCCCTACGAGCAGTACTTC. Filled out from reference TRBV5-1 and TRBJ2-7, the complete variable domain reads KAGVTQTPRYLIKTRGQQVTLSCSPISGHRSVSWYQQTPGQGLQFLFEYFSETQRNKGNFPGRFSGRQFSNSRSEMNVSTLELGDSALYLCASSLEPYEQYFGPGTRLTVT.

This sequence joins TRBV28 and TRBJ1-5, with TRBD1 identical over 7 bases. With V trimmed by 7 bases and J by 7 bases, 13 bases remained unmatched. CDR3 length: 15 amino acids. Germline CDR1 MDHEN, CDR2 SYDVKM. The CDR3 is CASTTSTGLGQPQHF. The CDR3 DNA follows: TGTGCCAGCACCACTTCGACAGGGCTAGGGCAGCCCCAGCATTTT.

The chain uses TRBV7-2 and TRBJ1-1, with a weak D call TRBD1 (6 bases). The CDR3 consists of 14 residues. CDR1 and CDR2 from the germline V gene are SGHTA and FQGNSA. The CDR3 DNA sequence: TGTGCGGGGCGCAGGGGCGATAGGGACACTGAAGCTTTCTTT. This codes for CAGRRGDRDTEAFF.

The V gene is TRBV7-8, the J gene TRBJ1-5; D gene ambiguous. Germline CDR1 is SGHVS and CDR2 is FQNEAQ. The CDR3 sequence is 16 residues long. V was clipped by 0 bases and J by 7 bases, with 16 bases between them. CDR3 sequence reads: CASSLARGDSGQPQHF. The CDR3 DNA is TGTGCCAGCAGCTTAGCACGGGGTGATAGTGGACAGCCCCAGCATTTT.

V is TRBV5-1 and J is TRBJ1-1; the match to TRBD1 covers 8 bases. The V gene end was trimmed by 4 bases and the J gene end by 0 bases; junction bases not matched to a gene: 8. In germline, CDR1 is SGHRS, CDR2 YFSETQ. This CDR3 spans 16 amino acids. DNA for the CDR3: TGCGCCAGCAGCAATCGGGACAGGCAAATGAACACTGAAGCTTTCTTT. Encoded protein: CASSNRDRQMNTEAFF.

V usage is TRBV4-1 and J usage is TRBJ2-7; 7 positions match TRBD2. CDR3 length: 16 amino acids. The germline CDR1 and CDR2 sequences are MGHRA and YSYEKL. J was trimmed by 2 bases and V by 0 bases; bases with no gene match: 7. The CDR3 sequence: CASSQDPGLAAYEQYF. The DNA of the CDR3 is TGCGCCAGCAGCCAAGATCCCGGCCTAGCGGCCTACGAGCAGTACTTC.

The chain has TRBV6-5 and TRBJ1-1; D may be TRBD1 (5 bases). V was clipped by 7 bases and J by 2 bases, with 8 bases between them. Germline lookup yields CDR1 MNHEY and CDR2 SVGAGI. This CDR3 comprises 12 residues. The CDR3 protein is CASKGFNTEAFF. The DNA of the CDR3 is TGTGCCAGCAAGGGGTTTAACACTGAAGCTTTCTTT.